Each of the 20 T cell receptor beta chains below was sequenced from the same sample in a study of blood T cell repertoires in COVID-19. Measured with immunoSEQ multiplex PCR; TCRdb has only the in-frame clones, and not every one. The sample contains roughly 500,000 clones, roughly 85% of which appear only once. Specimen: peripheral blood. The receptor source for this set is a human donor in a cohort sampled during active COVID-19.

V usage is TRBV29-1 and J usage is TRBJ2-5; 8 bases agree with TRBD2. Germline-derived CDR1 and CDR2 are SQVTM and ANQGSEA. J lost 1 base, V lost 2 bases, and 12 bases had no gene match. The CDR3 consists of 17 residues. CDR3 residues: CSVEIAQLGTSQETQYF. In DNA, the CDR3 is TGCAGCGTTGAAATCGCACAGTTGGGGACTAGCCAAGAGACCCAGTACTTC. Full variable domain (missing parts from reference TRBV29-1 and TRBJ2-5): SAVISQKPSRDICQRGTSLTIQCQVDSQVTMMFWYRQQPGQSLTLIATANQGSEATYESGFVIDKFPISRPNLTFSTLTVSNMSPEDSSIYLCSVEIAQLGTSQETQYFGPGTRLLVL.

The chain employs TRBV6-6 and TRBJ2-1; 7 nucleotides align to TRBD1. Trimming took 6 bases from V and 9 from J; bases not matched to a gene: 17. Germline values: CDR1 MNHNY, CDR2 SVGAGI (reference sequence). CDR3 length: 16 amino acids. As DNA, the CDR3 is TGTGCCAGCAGGATCACCGGGACAGCCGAGAATGGTGAGCAGTTCTTC. This sequence encodes CASRITGTAENGEQFF.

V usage is TRBV5-6 and J usage is TRBJ1-2; D gene ambiguous. V was clipped by 2 bases and J by 3 bases, with 8 bases between them. The CDR3 spans 13 residues. Germline loops: CDR1 SGHDT, CDR2 YYEEEE. This CDR3 is CASSFWAYYGYTF. For the CDR3, the DNA is TGTGCCAGCAGCTTCTGGGCCTACTATGGCTACACCTTC.

The gene calls are TRBV6-6 and TRBJ1-1; 9 bases map to TRBD1. The CDR3 covers 16 residues. Per germline, CDR1 MNHNY and CDR2 SVGAGI (reference sequence). J gave up 1 base and V 5 bases, and 8 bases lay outside the gene matches. This chain's CDR3 is CASSLKGTGPNTEAFF. In nucleotides, the CDR3 is TGTGCCAGCAGTCTTAAGGGGACAGGGCCGAACACTGAAGCTTTCTTT.

The rearrangement uses TRBV28 and TRBJ2-5, with 9 bases identical to TRBD1. From germline, CDR1 is MDHEN and CDR2 SYDVKM. This CDR3 has 18 residues. The V segment lost 6 bases and the J segment 5 bases; nucleotides outside the gene matches: 19. CDR3 sequence: CASRRSFNRGPNRETQYF. The CDR3, as DNA: TGTGCCAGCAGGCGGTCCTTTAACAGGGGGCCAAACCGGGAGACCCAGTACTTC.

This clone was seen just once. This chain links TRBV30 with TRBJ2-7, with 12 bases lining up with TRBD2. The CDR3 is 15 amino acids. V lost 3 bases and J lost 6; bases outside the gene matches: 9. Germline CDR1 is GTSNPN and CDR2 is SVGIG (reference sequence). CDR3 sequence reads: CAWSISSGRAFEQYF. The CDR3 region has the DNA TGTGCCTGGAGCATCTCTAGCGGGAGGGCCTTCGAGCAGTACTTC.

This chain links TRBV3-1 (or the pseudogene TRBV3-2) with TRBJ1-4, with 8 nucleotides matching TRBD1. Trimming cost V 5 bases and J 4 bases; bases outside gene matches: 21. Per the germline V gene, CDR1 is LGHDT and CDR2 is YNNKEL (reference sequence). This CDR3 is 20 amino acids long. CDR3 sequence (DNA): TGTGCCAGCAGCGGATTCATCGGCAGGACAGGGCTTAGGGGTAATGAAAAACTGTTTTTT. Its translation is CASSGFIGRTGLRGNEKLFF.

The CDR3 here is CASRPLAGVSDTQYF. CDR3 bases: TGTGCCAGCAGGCCCCTAGCGGGAGTATCAGATACGCAGTATTTT. The V call is TRBV27, the J call TRBJ2-3, with TRBD2 identical over 10 bases. Trimming at V came to 6 bases and at J to 4 bases, leaving 7 bases not matched to a gene. CDR3 length equals 15 residues. Germline values: CDR1 MNHEY, CDR2 SMNVEV (reference sequence).

The table lists this clone with many counts. The chain couples TRBV5-1 to TRBJ1-1; maybe TRBD1 (6 bases). The CDR3 totals 16 residues. V dropped 4 bases and J dropped 0 bases, with 16 bases sitting between them. Looked up from germline, CDR1 is SGHRS and CDR2 is YFSETQ. The CDR3 spells CASSPNTGQLNTEAFF. The CDR3 bases are TGCGCCAGCAGCCCGAATACCGGACAGCTGAACACTGAAGCTTTCTTT.

This clone was picked up a small number of times. V usage is TRBV4-3 and J usage is TRBJ2-7, with D perhaps TRBD1 (6 bases). Germline-derived CDR1 and CDR2 are LGHNA and YSLEER. Deletions cut 0 bases from V and 0 bases from J, with 15 bases between. CDR3 size: 17 residues. The CDR3 region has the DNA TGCGCCAGCAGCCAAGACACGGGACACACGAGCTCCTACGAGCAGTACTTC. Translating gives CASSQDTGHTSSYEQYF.

The rearrangement joins TRBV19 to TRBJ1-5; 8 positions agree with TRBD1. V lost 0 bases, J lost 1 base, and 2 bases stayed unmatched. Looked up from germline, CDR1 is LNHDA and CDR2 is SQIVND (reference sequence). CDR3 length: 16 residues. The CDR3 sequence: CASSIDWTGSNQPQHF. CDR3 DNA sequence: TGTGCCAGTAGTATAGATTGGACAGGGAGCAATCAGCCCCAGCATTTT.

The chain has TRBV19 and TRBJ1-5; D call uncertain. Between the trimmed V and J ends, which lost 3 bases and 4 bases, there was a span of 10 bases. The CDR3 is 14 amino acids. From germline, CDR1 is LNHDA and CDR2 SQIVND (reference sequence). CDR3 sequence: CASSIPPVNQPQHF. CDR3 nucleotides: TGTGCCAGTAGTATTCCCCCCGTTAATCAGCCCCAGCATTTT.

The chain employs TRBV2 and TRBJ1-2; D may be TRBD1 (5 bases). Germline CDR1 reads SNHLY; CDR2 reads FYNNEI. Trimming stripped 0 bases from V and 4 bases from J, with 24 bases between. This CDR3 region has 19 residues. This CDR3 reads CASSEARDAGGDPSYGYTF. Written as DNA, the CDR3 is TGTGCCAGCAGTGAAGCACGGGACGCAGGAGGGGACCCTTCCTATGGCTACACCTTC.

With regard to this clone: Other DNA sequences in the same sample also yield this CDR3. This chain links TRBV19 with TRBJ1-2, with a tentative D call TRBD1 (5 bases). This CDR3 has 13 amino acids. Looked up from germline, CDR1 is LNHDA and CDR2 is SQIVND (reference sequence). V was cut by 4 bases and J by 3 bases, with 9 bases left in between. DNA of the CDR3: TGTGCCAGTAGTACCCAAGGGGACTATGGCTACACCTTC. The encoded protein is CASSTQGDYGYTF.

The V gene is TRBV7-3, the J gene TRBJ2-2; weak D call: TRBD2 (6 bases). Trimming cost V 6 bases and J 6 bases, with 17 bases left between them. Germline CDR1 reads SGHTA; CDR2 reads FQGTGA. This CDR3 is built from 15 residues. Here the CDR3 reads CASRLDGGVAGELFF. CDR3 nucleotides: TGTGCCAGCAGACTCGACGGGGGTGTCGCCGGGGAGCTGTTTTTT.

The chain is built from TRBV5-1 and TRBJ2-7; possible D gene TRBD1, 7 bases. Germline CDR1 SGHRS, CDR2 YFSETQ. The CDR3 has 13 residues. The V gene lost 3 bases and the J gene lost 5 bases, with 12 bases spanning the gap. The CDR3 loop is CASSWGDSHEQYF. The CDR3 nucleotides are TGCGCCAGCAGCTGGGGGGACAGCCACGAGCAGTACTTC. Full variable domain (remainder filled in from reference TRBV5-1 and TRBJ2-7): KAGVTQTPRYLIKTRGQQVTLSCSPISGHRSVSWYQQTPGQGLQFLFEYFSETQRNKGNFPGRFSGRQFSNSRSEMNVSTLELGDSALYLCASSWGDSHEQYFGPGTRLTVT.

This rearrangement joins TRBV10-3 to TRBJ1-1; 8 positions agree with TRBD1. Germline assignment: CDR1 ENHRY and CDR2 SYGVKD. CDR3 length: 15 residues. Germline trimming cut 6 bases from V and 2 bases from J; bases unmatched to any gene: 8. The CDR3: CAIRTPGTGNTEAFF. The CDR3 DNA follows: TGTGCCATCAGAACACCCGGGACAGGTAACACTGAAGCTTTCTTT.

This chain joins TRBV30 and TRBJ1-1; D remains ambiguous. Germline V lookup: CDR1 GTSNPN, CDR2 SVGIG (reference sequence). This CDR3 is built from 16 residues. The V gene lost 3 bases and the J gene lost 0 bases, with 17 bases spanning the gap. The CDR3 sequence: CAWRSLRRVMNTEAFF. The DNA for the CDR3 is TGTGCCTGGAGATCCCTTAGGCGGGTAATGAACACTGAAGCTTTCTTT.

The chain couples TRBV5-1 to TRBJ2-1, with 10 bases aligning to TRBD2. The CDR3 runs 17 residues. CDR1 and CDR2 (germline): SGHRS, YFSETQ. Germline trimming cut 1 base from V and 7 bases from J; bases unmatched to any gene: 11. The CDR3 loop reads CASSLNPWNSGRNEQFF. The DNA for the CDR3 is TGCGCCAGCAGCTTGAACCCATGGAATAGCGGGAGGAATGAGCAGTTCTTC.

This chain uses TRBV7-2 with TRBJ2-7, with 8 bases lining up with TRBD2. The junction had 7 bases not matched to a gene; V was cut back by 4 bases and J by 5 bases. The germline gives CDR1 SGHTA, CDR2 FQGNSA. This CDR3 is 14 amino acids long. CDR3 sequence reads: CASSSGLAFDEQYF. Written as DNA, the CDR3 is TGTGCCAGCAGCTCCGGACTAGCTTTCGACGAGCAGTACTTC.